Given below is one T cell receptor beta chain in context. The time point was: cycle 4 day 1 (C4D1), after more than five weeks of nivolumab. Relapse was seen in all patients after autologous stem cell transplantation, and brentuximab vedotin exposure was variable. Profiled with immunoSEQ multiplex PCR; TCRdb holds only in-frame clones, not every one. The sample records roughly 94,000 clones, approximately 94% being singletons. This record belongs to a study of PD-1 blockade in classical Hodgkin lymphoma. The CDR3 contains 13 residues. Trimming shortened V by 3 bases and J by 2 bases, and 7 bases separated the two germline ends. Germline V lookup: CDR1 SGHVS, CDR2 FNYEAQ.

Material: peripheral blood mononuclear cells (PBMCs), obtained before the fourth cycle of nivolumab. This sequence originates from a human donor with classical Hodgkin lymphoma. V is TRBV7-6 and J is TRBJ1-1; D not resolved. CDR3 bases: TGTGCCAGCAGCTTTGATATTAACACTGAAGCTTTCTTT. This encodes CASSFDINTEAFF.